This passage covers 6 T cell receptor beta chains from one sample sequenced in a study of post-analysis software for immune sequencing data. Whole-study findings and limits: Five TRBV segments were more frequent in patients than controls; TRBV5-6, TRBV5-1 and TRBV20-1 belonged to this group.

For these TCRs, the target antigens are not known. The authors incorporated unique molecular identifiers into the TCR beta cDNA libraries. TCRdb reanalysed the PCR reads using MiXCR and keeps one entry per CDR3 protein. Counted here are about 400,000 distinct CDR3 sequences, 30% to 45% occurring once; the ten biggest clones make up 13%. Material: blood. The receptors derive from a girl between 10 and 17 years old with multiple sclerosis.

The chain has TRBV6-2 or TRBV6-3 and TRBJ2-1; tentatively, D is TRBD1 (5 bases). CDR3 size: 12 residues. Germline V gene lookup returns CDR1 MNHEY and CDR2 SVGEGT. V lost 6 bases to trimming and J lost 9 bases, with 12 bases between them. CDR3 protein: CASRQGSAEQFF. The CDR3 bases are TGTGCCAGCAGGCAGGGTTCGGCTGAGCAGTTCTTC.

This clonotype was found a few times. The gene calls are TRBV5-1 and TRBJ2-3, with unresolved D. Germline lookup yields CDR1 SGHRS and CDR2 YFSETQ. CDR3 length: 15 amino acids. V lost 5 bases to trimming and J lost 0 bases, with 13 bases between them. CDR3 protein: CASSSSSYSTDTQYF. CDR3 sequence (DNA): TGCGCCAGCAGTTCCTCCTCCTATAGCACAGATACGCAGTATTTT.

The V gene is TRBV12-3 or TRBV12-4, the J gene TRBJ2-5; weak D call: TRBD2 (6 bases). The ends were cut back, 3 bases at V and 5 bases at J, with 13 bases in the middle. CDR3 length equals 14 residues. The CDR3 is CASSFMGGRETQYF. CDR3 sequence (DNA): TGTGCCAGCAGTTTTATGGGTGGGAGGGAGACCCAGTACTTC.

As for this clonotype: This may stem from a read error, because a much larger clone lies one nucleotide away. V is TRBV5-6 and J is TRBJ2-3; 10 nucleotides align to TRBD1. Germline values: CDR1 SGHDT, CDR2 YYEEEE. J lost 5 bases, V lost 3 bases, and 0 bases had no gene match. This CDR3 spans 13 amino acids. This CDR3 is CASSWTGGDTQYF. The CDR3 DNA sequence: TGTGCCAGCAGCTGGACAGGGGGAGATACGCAGTATTTT.

This clonotype was detected only a few times. The CDR3 sequence is CASIPGHQISTDTQYF. The CDR3 DNA follows: TGTGCCAGTATTCCGGGACACCAAATTAGCACAGATACGCAGTATTTT. The rearrangement uses TRBV12-3 or TRBV12-4 and TRBJ2-3, with D possibly being TRBD1 (6 bases). The length of the CDR3 is 16 residues. V dropped 9 bases and J dropped 0 bases, with 19 bases sitting between them.

There are a few counts of this clonotype. The chain carries TRBV24-1 and TRBJ2-1; 7 bases are shared with TRBD2. The J segment lost 6 bases and the V segment lost 3 bases, leaving 10 bases of the junction unmatched. Germline assignment: CDR1 KGHDR and CDR2 SFDVKD. The CDR3 has 16 residues. The CDR3, as DNA: TGTGCCACCAGTGATGGTGCGGGGGTTGCTGGCAATGAGCAGTTCTTC. Its protein is CATSDGAGVAGNEQFF.